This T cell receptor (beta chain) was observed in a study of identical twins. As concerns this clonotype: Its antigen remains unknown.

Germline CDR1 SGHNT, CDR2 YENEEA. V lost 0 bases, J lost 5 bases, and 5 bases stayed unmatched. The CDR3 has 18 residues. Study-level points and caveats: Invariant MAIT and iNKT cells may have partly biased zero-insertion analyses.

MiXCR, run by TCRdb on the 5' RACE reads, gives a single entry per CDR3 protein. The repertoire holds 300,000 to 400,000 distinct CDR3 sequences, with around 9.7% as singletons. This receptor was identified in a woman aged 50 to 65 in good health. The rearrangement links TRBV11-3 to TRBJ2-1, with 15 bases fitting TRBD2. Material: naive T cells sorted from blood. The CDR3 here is CASSLDLGLAGGNNEQFF. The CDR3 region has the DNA TGTGCCAGCAGCTTAGATCTGGGACTAGCGGGAGGCAACAATGAGCAGTTCTTC.